This paragraph reports one T cell receptor beta chain. Its matching antigen is unknown. These data are taken from a study of cytomegalovirus exposure and HLA in healthy donors. Regarding the study as a whole: Whilst most TCR sequences proved rare, a subset of public TCRs occurred across many donors. In a later analysis, the majority of CMV-associated beta chains seemingly showed HLA restriction. Later analysis found that TCR beta chains associated with HLA were more clonally expanded than other, equally common chains.

These donors, healthy bone marrow donors, were studied. The PCR had 60 Vbeta and 13 Jbeta primers. Using immunoSEQ multiplex PCR, the repertoire was profiled, and TCRdb retains in-frame clones only, with some absent. The data show around 100,000 clones, 63% seen once. J was trimmed by 3 bases and V by 5 bases; bases with no gene match: 10. Germline V lookup: CDR1 SGHTA, CDR2 FQGNSA. The CDR3 is 15 amino acids. The V and J genes are TRBV7-2 and TRBJ2-7; 7 bases are a match to TRBD1. Sequenced: PBMCs. The clonotype was recovered from a human donor in good health. Here the CDR3 DNA reads TGTGCCAGCAGCCCCGAACAGGGGACCTACTACGAGCAGTACTTC. Translation gives CASSPEQGTYYEQYF.